One sample yielded the 25 T cell receptor beta chains listed below, sequenced in a study of blood T cell repertoires in COVID-19 (TCRdb year 2020). Library method: the immunoSEQ multiplex PCR assay. TCRdb re-hosts the immuneACCESS table, in-frame sequences only. Its copies lack some clones; in the studies checked, an unresolved V gene accounts for under half of them, and the cause for the rest is not known. The sample table contains around 180,000 clones; only one count was recorded for under 90% of them. Roughly a tenth of the sample is held by the ten biggest clonotypes. Sequenced sample: peripheral blood. Receptor source: a woman older than 75 with active or convalescent COVID-19.

The chain links TRBV20-1 to TRBJ1-2, with 7 positions matching TRBD1. CDR1 and CDR2 (germline): DFQATT, SNEGSKA (reference sequence). The CDR3 loop spans 11 amino acids. The V segment lost 2 bases and the J segment 11 bases; nucleotides outside the gene matches: 5. The CDR3 DNA is TGCAGTGCTAGACAGGAGACAGGGTACACCTTC. Translated: CSARQETGYTF.

Points on this clone: An end of the junction differs from the germline gene, which may be a read error. DNA of the CDR3: TGCGCCAGCAGCGAAGAAGCGGACAGGGCCGTGGGGCGCACTGAAGCTTTCTTT. This encodes CASSEEADRAVGRTEAFF. The chain joins TRBV4-1 to TRBJ1-1; TRBD1 matches at 8 bases. The CDR3 covers 18 residues. Germline V lookup: CDR1 MGHRA, CDR2 YSYEKL.

This clone was detected a few times. The genes are TRBV29-1 and TRBJ2-5; 12 bases match TRBD2. This CDR3 has 16 residues. J lost 7 bases, V lost 2 bases, and 11 bases had no gene match. The germline CDR1 and CDR2 sequences are SQVTM and ANQGSEA. This CDR3 is CSVERASGRALRTQYF. The CDR3 coding sequence is TGCAGCGTTGAAAGGGCTAGCGGGAGGGCCCTGAGGACCCAGTACTTC.

In regard to this clone: The same CDR3 arises from other DNA sequences in this sample as well. The V call is TRBV5-1, the J call TRBJ1-1, with unresolved D. The V end was cut by 0 bases, the J end by 1 base, with 7 bases between. CDR1 is SGHRS, CDR2 YFSETQ, per germline. This CDR3 comprises 14 residues. Here the CDR3 reads CASSLAGSNTEAFF. CDR3 nucleotides: TGCGCCAGCAGCTTGGCAGGATCGAACACTGAAGCTTTCTTT.

This chain links TRBV9 with TRBJ1-1, with no clear D. V was pared by 0 bases and J by 0 bases, with 9 bases between. The length of the CDR3 is 15 residues. Germline values: CDR1 SGDLS, CDR2 YYNGEE. The CDR3 DNA follows: TGTGCCAGCAGCGTAGAGGCAGGCCTGAACACTGAAGCTTTCTTT. It is translated as CASSVEAGLNTEAFF.

The chain couples TRBV4-1 to TRBJ2-4; TRBD2 matches at 12 bases. V was clipped by 1 base and J by 15 bases; unmatched bases: 7. The CDR3 loop spans 14 amino acids. Looked up from germline, CDR1 is MGHRA and CDR2 is YSYEKL. CDR3: CASSQVGLAGYRYF. The CDR3 DNA is TGCGCCAGCAGCCAAGTGGGACTAGCGGGTTACCGGTACTTC.

The V gene is TRBV7-9, the J gene TRBJ1-5; 7 bases match TRBD1. With V trimmed by 4 bases and J by 0 bases, 15 bases remained unmatched. Germline assignment: CDR1 SEHNR and CDR2 FQNEAQ (reference sequence). CDR3 size: 19 residues. In DNA, the CDR3 is TGTGCCAGCAGCTCACTGTCGGGGACAGTCTCTTATAGCAATCAGCCCCAGCATTTT. As protein: CASSSLSGTVSYSNQPQHF.

In its sample, this clone was seen once. The chain links TRBV9 to TRBJ1-6; D gene unclear. This CDR3 is built from 15 residues. Trimming stripped 0 bases from V and 9 bases from J, with 13 bases between. Germline values: CDR1 SGDLS, CDR2 YYNGEE. Written as DNA, the CDR3 is TGTGCCAGCAGCGTAGAGTTGGTATCTAGTTCACCCCTCCACTTT. Its protein is CASSVELVSSSPLHF.

V gene TRBV28 combines with J gene TRBJ2-3, with D tentatively TRBD1 (5 bases). V lost 6 bases, J lost 1 base, and 14 bases lay in between. The CDR3 has 15 amino acids. Germline-derived CDR1 and CDR2 are MDHEN and SYDVKM. The CDR3 region has the DNA TGTGCCAGCAGCCTCCCAAGGGGCGGCACAGATACGCAGTATTTT. Its translation is CASSLPRGGTDTQYF. The variable domain in full, with the rest retrieved from reference TRBV28 and TRBJ2-3, is DVKVTQSSRYLVKRTGEKVFLECVQDMDHENMFWYRQDPGLGLRLIYFSYDVKMKEKGDIPEGYSVSREKKERFSLILESASTNQTSMYLCASSLPRGGTDTQYFGPGTRLTVL.

In its sample, this clone was seen once. The rearrangement uses TRBV4-1 and TRBJ2-2, with 7 positions matching TRBD1. J was trimmed by 4 bases and V by 6 bases; bases with no gene match: 5. The germline gives CDR1 MGHRA, CDR2 YSYEKL. The length of the CDR3 is 14 residues. The chain's CDR3 is CASRHNRGTGELFF. Here the CDR3 DNA reads TGCGCCAGCAGACATAACAGGGGCACCGGGGAGCTGTTTTTT.

The chain carries TRBV5-1 and TRBJ2-2, with TRBD2 as a possible D gene (6 bases). V shed 3 bases and J shed 1 base, with 10 bases lying between them. This CDR3 contains 15 residues. Germline V gene sequence: CDR1 SGHRS, CDR2 YFSETQ. The CDR3 is CASSSGTQNTGELFF. The CDR3 DNA reads TGCGCCAGCAGCTCCGGGACTCAGAACACCGGGGAGCTGTTTTTT.

The chain uses TRBV20-1 and TRBJ1-2; the match to TRBD1 covers 10 bases. V lost 3 bases and J lost 5; bases outside the gene matches: 3. Germline V gene lookup returns CDR1 DFQATT and CDR2 SNEGSKA (reference sequence). The CDR3 contains 13 residues. This CDR3 reads CSASRTGGYGYTF. CDR3 in DNA: TGCAGTGCTAGTAGGACAGGGGGTTATGGCTACACCTTC.

The genes are TRBV18 and TRBJ2-5, with D perhaps matching TRBD2 (7 bases). Trimming left V 3 bases short and J 2 bases short, with 19 bases between. Germline V gene lookup returns CDR1 KGHSH and CDR2 LQKENI. This CDR3 is built from 17 residues. The CDR3 nucleotides are TGTGCCAGCTCACCCCGAATAGGGGGGGCGCTTCAAGAGACCCAGTACTTC. Translating it yields CASSPRIGGALQETQYF.

The chain carries TRBV6-5 and TRBJ2-1; 10 nucleotides align to TRBD1. The germline gives CDR1 MNHEY, CDR2 SVGAGI. CDR3 length: 13 amino acids. V trimming: 6 bases; J trimming: 8 bases; junction bases outside the gene matches: 4. The DNA of the CDR3 is TGTGCCAGCAGCCGGGACAGGGGCGATGAGCAGTTCTTC. Its protein product is CASSRDRGDEQFF.

This chain joins TRBV6-2 or TRBV6-3 and TRBJ2-7; 8 nucleotides match TRBD2. The V segment lost 6 bases and the J segment 0 bases; nucleotides outside the gene matches: 7. Germline V gene lookup returns CDR1 MNHEY and CDR2 SVGEGT. This CDR3 is built from 15 residues. The CDR3 region has the DNA TGTGCCAGCAGCCTACTAGCGGTTAGCTCCTACGAGCAGTACTTC. Protein product: CASSLLAVSSYEQYF.

The chain links TRBV5-1 to TRBJ2-4; D perhaps matches TRBD1 (6 bases). V gave up 4 bases and J gave up 0 bases, with 14 bases separating them. CDR3 length: 16 residues. Looked up from germline, CDR1 is SGHRS and CDR2 is YFSETQ. The CDR3 region is CASSPGHTLAKNIQYF. The CDR3 DNA follows: TGCGCCAGCAGCCCGGGACATACACTAGCCAAAAACATTCAGTACTTC.

Concerning this clone: Other DNA sequences in the sample encode the same CDR3. The genes are TRBV27 and TRBJ1-2; weak D call: TRBD1 (5 bases). Germline CDR1 MNHEY, CDR2 SMNVEV (reference sequence). Trimming left V 3 bases short and J 4 bases short, with 12 bases between. The CDR3 loop spans 14 amino acids. CDR3 DNA sequence: TGTGCCAGCAGTTTTTCAGGGCAGGGCTATGGCTACACCTTC. This codes for CASSFSGQGYGYTF.

The J gene is TRBJ2-3, the V gene TRBV2, with TRBD1 matching over 8 bases. The V gene's germline CDR1 is SNHLY and CDR2 FYNNEI. Unmatched junction bases numbered 6, after V lost 6 bases and J lost 4 bases. CDR3 length equals 14 residues. The chain's CDR3 is CASRDRVSADTQYF. The CDR3 nucleotides are TGTGCCAGCAGGGACAGGGTGTCCGCAGATACGCAGTATTTT.

The rearrangement uses TRBV6-5 and TRBJ1-2; 11 bases map to TRBD1. There are 14 residues in the CDR3. In germline, CDR1 is MNHEY, CDR2 SVGAGI. The V and J ends lost 6 bases and 4 bases, in that order; junction bases with no gene match: 4. CDR3 residues: CASRRTGGLYGYTF. CDR3 in DNA: TGTGCCAGCAGGCGGACAGGGGGCCTCTATGGCTACACCTTC.

The chain recombines TRBV9 with TRBJ2-7; weak D call: TRBD2 (6 bases). This CDR3 has 17 residues. V was pared by 4 bases and J by 3 bases, with 23 bases between. Germline CDR1 SGDLS, CDR2 YYNGEE. The CDR3 loop is CASSPTGGAGKYYEQYF. CDR3 in DNA: TGTGCCAGCAGCCCAACTGGTGGGGCGGGAAAATACTACGAGCAGTACTTC.

The chain uses TRBV4-2 and TRBJ2-1; 9 nucleotides line up with TRBD2. The CDR3 runs 15 residues. Germline V gene sequence: CDR1 LGHNA, CDR2 YNFKEQ. Trimming at V came to 4 bases and at J to 1 base, leaving 2 bases not matched to a gene. The CDR3 region is CASSPGLASYNEQFF. For the CDR3, the DNA is TGTGCCAGCAGCCCAGGACTAGCGTCCTACAATGAGCAGTTCTTC.

The V gene is TRBV19, the J gene TRBJ1-5; no firm D call. Germline V gene lookup returns CDR1 LNHDA and CDR2 SQIVND (reference sequence). The CDR3 sequence is 15 residues long. V lost 1 base, J lost 5 bases, and 12 bases lay in between. The CDR3, as DNA: TGTGCCAGTAGTATAGTTGTCGGGGAGGATCAGCCCCAGCATTTT. Translated: CASSIVVGEDQPQHF.

The rearrangement joins TRBV23-1 to TRBJ1-5; 8 positions match TRBD1. TRBV23-1 belongs to the ORF category, with a function that is uncertain. With 0 bases clipped from V and 2 bases from J, the junction kept 9 bases outside the gene matches. CDR3 length: 18 amino acids. Here the CDR3 DNA reads TGCGCCAGCAGTCAATCACAGGACAGGGTGATTGGCAATCAGCCCCAGCATTTT. It codes for CASSQSQDRVIGNQPQHF.

This clone was counted once. The chain combines TRBV9 with TRBJ2-3; perhaps TRBD1 as D (5 bases). V was pared by 0 bases and J by 2 bases, with 13 bases between. CDR1 is SGDLS, CDR2 YYNGEE, per germline. The CDR3 is made up of 16 amino acids. CDR3 coding DNA: TGTGCCAGCAGCGTAGCAGGACATAGTCTCACAGATACGCAGTATTTT. It codes for CASSVAGHSLTDTQYF.

This clone has a handful of counts. The chain joins TRBV7-3 to TRBJ2-4, with TRBD1 as a possible D gene (6 bases). CDR1 SGHTA and CDR2 FQGTGA come from the germline V gene. V lost 0 bases and J lost 6, with 9 bases in between. The CDR3 covers 14 residues. The CDR3 region is CASSLTGRGNIQYF. As DNA, the CDR3 is TGTGCCAGCAGCTTAACTGGCAGGGGAAACATTCAGTACTTC.